This TCR beta chain was recorded in a study of blood T cell repertoires in COVID-19. Germline V lookup: CDR1 LNHDA, CDR2 SQIVND (reference sequence). The germline V and J ends were trimmed by 3 bases and 4 bases, with 12 bases remaining between them. This CDR3 has 15 amino acids. Original processing methods: Amplification of reference gene primers was used by the study to estimate nucleated cell counts. The repertoire was sequenced with immunoSEQ multiplex PCR; TCRdb's copy has only in-frame clones and lacks some. V and J calls and clone size are those listed in that table; D and trimming were worked out from the DNA. There are fewer than 350,000 clones in the sample; about nine tenths occur only once, and 9.5% to 10% lies in the top ten.

The sequenced sample was peripheral blood. The source of this sequence is a man under 40 with COVID-19, enrolled during active disease. The V call is TRBV19, the J call TRBJ2-2; perhaps TRBD1 as D (5 bases). CDR3 DNA sequence: TGTGCCAGTAGTATTAGTTCGACAGCCACCGGGGAGCTGTTTTTT. Amino acids: CASSISSTATGELFF.